The table lists the clone carrying this T cell receptor beta chain with a count of one. Antigen unknown. Second doses were pooled across both intervals (about 4 or about 12 weeks). The data originate from a study of T cell responses to AZD1222 COVID-19 vaccine. Study-wide results and limits: Only five or six AZD1222 recipients were seropositive at baseline. The reported proportion of spike-specific TCRs targeting unmutated variant regions was nearly half. In a largely white British group with more females than males, clonal diversity was possibly underestimated.

Per germline, CDR1 LNHDA and CDR2 SQIVND (reference sequence). The CDR3 contains 14 residues. V was clipped by 7 bases and J by 8 bases, with 20 bases between them. TCRdb keeps only in-frame clones here, not all; method: immunoSEQ multiplex PCR. The table lists some 180,000 clones, 80% to 95% of them singletons, with 1.5% to 2.5% in the top ten. The chain couples TRBV19 to TRBJ1-2, with TRBD1 as a possible D gene (6 bases). This sequence was found in an adult who received the AZD1222 COVID-19 vaccine. Sequencing used peripheral blood, obtained 28 days after the second AZD1222 dose. The CDR3: CASKVRGGNGGYTF. In nucleotides, the CDR3 is TGTGCCAGTAAAGTAAGGGGGGGGAATGGAGGCTACACCTTC. The complete variable domain, with remaining parts taken from reference TRBV19 and TRBJ1-2, reads DGGITQSPKYLFRKEGQNVTLSCEQNLNHDAMYWYRQDPGQGLRLIYYSQIVNDFQKGDIAEGYSVSREKKESFPLTVTSAQKNPTAFYLCASKVRGGNGGYTFGSGTRLTVV.